The 22 T cell receptor beta chains below were found in one sample sequenced in a study of shared clonotypes between healthy human individuals. Assay used: immunoSEQ multiplex PCR; TCRdb lists only in-frame clones, some missing. Seen here are 500,000 or so clones, approximately 95% observed once, and the top ten hold 0.05% to 0.08%. The sample comprised naive CD4+ T cells sorted from blood. Documented subset: CD45RA+ positively selected. The receptors stem from a young woman in good health.

This sequence joins TRBV28 and TRBJ2-1; D call uncertain. The CDR3 extends over 12 amino acids. Germline lookup yields CDR1 MDHEN and CDR2 SYDVKM. The V and J ends lost 2 bases and 9 bases respectively, with 8 bases between them. This CDR3 is CASSLKGGEQFF. The CDR3 bases are TGTGCCAGCAGTTTAAAAGGTGGTGAGCAGTTCTTC.

The chain uses TRBV19 and TRBJ1-5; 8 bases are a match to TRBD1. The V segment lost 2 bases and the J segment 4 bases; nucleotides outside the gene matches: 16. CDR1 is LNHDA and CDR2 is SQIVND in the germline V gene (reference sequence). This CDR3 has 19 residues. CDR3 nucleotides: TGTGCCAGTAGTATATGGACAGGGAGGACCGGTGGACGGAATCAGCCCCAGCATTTT. Translating gives CASSIWTGRTGGRNQPQHF.

The rearrangement links TRBV5-1 to TRBJ1-1, with D unresolved. The CDR3 loop spans 17 amino acids. CDR1 SGHRS and CDR2 YFSETQ come from the germline V gene. Trimming took off 4 bases at V and 7 bases at J, with 26 bases between the two ends. CDR3 residues: CASSRTVDAVGPYEAFF. The CDR3 region has the DNA TGCGCCAGCAGCAGAACAGTCGACGCGGTTGGTCCCTATGAAGCTTTCTTT. The full variable domain, completed using reference TRBV5-1 and TRBJ1-1, is KAGVTQTPRYLIKTRGQQVTLSCSPISGHRSVSWYQQTPGQGLQFLFEYFSETQRNKGNFPGRFSGRQFSNSRSEMNVSTLELGDSALYLCASSRTVDAVGPYEAFFGQGTRLTVV.

The chain employs TRBV18 and TRBJ1-2; 7 bases are a match to TRBD1. Germline lookup yields CDR1 KGHSH and CDR2 LQKENI. The CDR3 sequence is 11 residues long. V lost 4 bases, J lost 10 bases, and 3 bases stayed unmatched. DNA for the CDR3: TGTGCCAGCTCACTCGGACAGGACTACACCTTC. Protein product: CASSLGQDYTF.

V and J are TRBV18 and TRBJ2-3, with D perhaps TRBD2 (6 bases). Germline loops: CDR1 KGHSH, CDR2 LQKENI. CDR3 length: 15 residues. Trimming took off 6 bases at V and 2 bases at J, with 15 bases between the two ends. DNA of the CDR3: TGTGCCAGCTCCCGTCGGGAGTCGGACACAGATACGCAGTATTTT. Protein sequence: CASSRRESDTDTQYF.

The chain recombines TRBV6-1 with TRBJ2-3; the D is unclear. The CDR3 has 16 residues. V was trimmed by 2 bases and J by 2 bases, leaving 14 bases between them. Germline V gene lookup returns CDR1 MNHNS and CDR2 SASEGT. The CDR3 region has the DNA TGTGCCAGCAGTGAATTGGTGGCGCGGTCCACAGATACGCAGTATTTT. Its translation: CASSELVARSTDTQYF.

The chain uses TRBV5-1 and TRBJ2-1, with 8 bases fitting TRBD1. V trimming: 2 bases; J trimming: 8 bases; junction bases outside the gene matches: 3. The CDR3 spans 13 residues. Germline V gene sequence: CDR1 SGHRS, CDR2 YFSETQ. CDR3 loop: CASSFRQGYEQFF. The CDR3, as DNA: TGCGCCAGCAGCTTTCGACAGGGGTATGAGCAGTTCTTC.

The CDR3: CASNRGRPESYEQYF. In nucleotides, the CDR3 is TGTGCCAGCAATCGAGGTCGGCCTGAATCCTACGAGCAGTACTTC. V and J are TRBV7-9 and TRBJ2-7, with D uncertain. V shed 7 bases and J shed 1 base, with 17 bases lying between them. The CDR3 is 15 amino acids. Germline loops: CDR1 SEHNR, CDR2 FQNEAQ (reference sequence).

The rearrangement links TRBV29-1 to TRBJ1-2, with 8 positions matching TRBD1. The CDR3 loop spans 12 amino acids. Germline CDR1 reads SQVTM; CDR2 reads ANQGSEA. Germline trimming cut 6 bases from V and 7 bases from J; bases unmatched to any gene: 7. In nucleotides, the CDR3 is TGCAGCGTCGTGGACAGGGTTGGTGGCTACACCTTC. Residues: CSVVDRVGGYTF.

The V call is TRBV7-6, the J call TRBJ2-3, with D perhaps TRBD1 (5 bases). Trimming removed 0 bases from V and 3 bases from J, with 13 bases in between. Germline V gene lookup returns CDR1 SGHVS and CDR2 FNYEAQ. The CDR3 sequence is 16 residues long. CDR3 in amino acids: CASSLAVRVGTDTQYF. DNA of the CDR3: TGTGCCAGCAGCTTAGCGGTCAGGGTAGGGACAGATACGCAGTATTTT.

The chain uses TRBV6-5 and TRBJ1-5; 8 bases fit TRBD1. The germline V gene has CDR1 MNHEY and CDR2 SVGAGI. Trimming at V came to 5 bases and at J to 1 base, leaving 4 bases not matched to a gene. CDR3 length: 15 residues. The CDR3 nucleotides read TGTGCCAGCAGTGCTGACAGGGGAAGCAATCAGCCCCAGCATTTT. The encoded protein is CASSADRGSNQPQHF.

This chain links TRBV28 with TRBJ1-2, with 8 bases matching TRBD1. CDR1 is MDHEN, CDR2 SYDVKM, per germline. V lost 4 bases to trimming and J lost 2 bases; unmatched junction nucleotides: 3. This CDR3 region has 14 residues. The CDR3 here is CASSSDRANYGYTF. The CDR3 DNA is TGTGCCAGCAGTTCGGACAGGGCCAACTATGGCTACACCTTC.

The genes are TRBV4-1 and TRBJ2-4; D may be TRBD1 (6 bases). Looked up from germline, CDR1 is MGHRA and CDR2 is YSYEKL. V lost 2 bases and J lost 4, with 15 bases in between. The CDR3 runs 16 residues. CDR3 bases: TGCGCCAGCAGCCAAAACTATGCTAGGGGGAAAAACATTCAGTACTTC. Translating it yields CASSQNYARGKNIQYF.

J is TRBJ1-1 and V is TRBV5-5; D ambiguous. Trimming stripped 4 bases from V and 0 bases from J, with 7 bases between. Germline CDR1 reads SGHKS; CDR2 reads YYEKEE (reference sequence). This CDR3 is built from 13 residues. The CDR3 nucleotides are TGTGCCAGCAGCCCATGGATGAACACTGAAGCTTTCTTT. Encoded protein: CASSPWMNTEAFF.

The chain combines TRBV11-2 with TRBJ1-5; D is undetermined. This CDR3 has 13 amino acids. In germline, CDR1 is SGHAT, CDR2 FQNNGV. Trimming removed 3 bases from V and 4 bases from J, with 7 bases in between. The CDR3 region is CASSLGENQPQHF. The CDR3 DNA sequence: TGTGCCAGCAGCTTGGGTGAGAATCAGCCCCAGCATTTT.

The chain links TRBV6-1 to TRBJ1-1; no reliable D call. This CDR3 comprises 13 residues. Germline V lookup: CDR1 MNHNS, CDR2 SASEGT. V was clipped by 11 bases and J by 4 bases, with 17 bases between them. CDR3 nucleotides: TGTGCCGTATCCCGTGACCTTATCACTGAAGCTTTCTTT. Translation gives CAVSRDLITEAFF.

The gene calls are TRBV7-9 and TRBJ1-1; TRBD1 matches at 8 bases. The length of the CDR3 is 15 residues. The germline V gene has CDR1 SEHNR and CDR2 FQNEAQ (reference sequence). Trimming took 2 bases from V and 3 from J; bases not matched to a gene: 5. The CDR3 nucleotides read TGTGCCAGCAGCTTATCAGGGGGCGCGTACACTGAAGCTTTCTTT. Translation gives CASSLSGGAYTEAFF.

V is TRBV7-6 and J is TRBJ2-3; tentatively, D is TRBD2 (5 bases). V was clipped by 4 bases and J by 1 base, with 12 bases between them. This CDR3 region has 15 residues. Germline CDR1 SGHVS, CDR2 FNYEAQ. The CDR3, as DNA: TGTGCCAGCAGCTCGGGAAGGGTGGGCACAGATACGCAGTATTTT. Amino acid sequence: CASSSGRVGTDTQYF.

This clone was recorded only once. The sample carries other DNA sequences with the same CDR3. The V gene is TRBV20-1, the J gene TRBJ2-7; 9 bases are shared with TRBD1. CDR1 and CDR2 from the germline V gene are DFQATT and SNEGSKA (reference sequence). This CDR3 is 11 amino acids long. V shed 6 bases and J 4 bases; nucleotides not matched to a gene: 1. The CDR3 here is CSAGQGYEQYF. CDR3 DNA sequence: TGCAGTGCAGGACAGGGGTACGAGCAGTACTTC.

The chain is built from TRBV10-3 and TRBJ2-3, with TRBD1 as a possible D gene (6 bases). Trimming pared 0 bases from V and 9 bases from J, leaving 13 bases between. The CDR3 spans 14 residues. The V gene's germline CDR1 is ENHRY and CDR2 SYGVKD. The CDR3 region is CAISESKGQETQYF. DNA of the CDR3: TGTGCCATCAGTGAGTCGAAGGGACAAGAGACGCAGTATTTT.

The chain employs TRBV5-1 and TRBJ2-2, with a weak D call TRBD2 (6 bases). V lost 6 bases and J lost 0, with 15 bases in between. CDR1 SGHRS and CDR2 YFSETQ come from the germline V gene. The CDR3 extends over 16 amino acids. The CDR3 DNA follows: TGCGCCAGCACAGAAGGAGGAGGGACGAACACCGGGGAGCTGTTTTTT. It translates to CASTEGGGTNTGELFF. The full variable domain, completed using reference TRBV5-1 and TRBJ2-2, is KAGVTQTPRYLIKTRGQQVTLSCSPISGHRSVSWYQQTPGQGLQFLFEYFSETQRNKGNFPGRFSGRQFSNSRSEMNVSTLELGDSALYLCASTEGGGTNTGELFFGEGSRLTVL.

The rearrangement joins TRBV19 to TRBJ2-2; no clear D. V lost 2 bases to trimming and J lost 1 base, with 2 bases between them. The germline CDR1 and CDR2 sequences are LNHDA and SQIVND (reference sequence). The length of the CDR3 is 13 residues. Here the CDR3 reads CASSIQNTGELFF. The CDR3 DNA follows: TGTGCCAGTAGTATACAGAACACCGGGGAGCTGTTTTTT.